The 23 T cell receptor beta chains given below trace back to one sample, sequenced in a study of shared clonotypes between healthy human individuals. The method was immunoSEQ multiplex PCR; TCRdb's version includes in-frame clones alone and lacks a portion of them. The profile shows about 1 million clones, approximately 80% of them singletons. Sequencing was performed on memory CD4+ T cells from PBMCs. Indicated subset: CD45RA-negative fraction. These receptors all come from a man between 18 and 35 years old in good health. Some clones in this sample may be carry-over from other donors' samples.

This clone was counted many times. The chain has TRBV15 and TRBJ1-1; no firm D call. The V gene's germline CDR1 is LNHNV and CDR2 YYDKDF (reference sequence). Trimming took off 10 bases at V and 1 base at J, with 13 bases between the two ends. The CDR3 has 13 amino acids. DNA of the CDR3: TGTGCCATGTCTTTTACGGAGAACACTGAAGCTTTCTTT. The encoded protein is CAMSFTENTEAFF.

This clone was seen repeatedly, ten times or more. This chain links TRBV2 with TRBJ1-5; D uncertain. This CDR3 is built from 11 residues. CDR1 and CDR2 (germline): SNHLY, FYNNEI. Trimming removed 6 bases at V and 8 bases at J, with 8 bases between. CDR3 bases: TGTGCCAGCAGGACGAGGGAGCCCCAGCATTTT. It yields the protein CASRTREPQHF.

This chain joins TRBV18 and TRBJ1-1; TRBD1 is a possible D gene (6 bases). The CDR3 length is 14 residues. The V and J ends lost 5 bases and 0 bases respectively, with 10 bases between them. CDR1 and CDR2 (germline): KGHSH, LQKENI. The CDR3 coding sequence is TGTGCCAGCTCATCGACAGGAATGAACACTGAAGCTTTCTTT. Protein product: CASSSTGMNTEAFF.

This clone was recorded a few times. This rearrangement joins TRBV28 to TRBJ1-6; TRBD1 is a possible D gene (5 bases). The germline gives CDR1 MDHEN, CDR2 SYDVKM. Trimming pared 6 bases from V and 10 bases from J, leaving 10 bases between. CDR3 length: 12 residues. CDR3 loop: CASRRGDSPLHF. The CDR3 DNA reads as TGTGCCAGCAGGCGGGGGGACTCACCCCTCCACTTT.

The CDR3 region is CASSRSLQAAGGEAFF. For the CDR3, the DNA is TGTGCCAGCAGCCGTTCTTTACAGGCCGCGGGGGGTGAAGCTTTCTTT. The chain links TRBV5-4 to TRBJ1-1, with D perhaps matching TRBD1 (5 bases). Germline V gene lookup returns CDR1 SGHNT and CDR2 YYREEE (reference sequence). Trimming shortened V by 4 bases and J by 7 bases, and 23 bases separated the two germline ends. This CDR3 spans 16 amino acids.

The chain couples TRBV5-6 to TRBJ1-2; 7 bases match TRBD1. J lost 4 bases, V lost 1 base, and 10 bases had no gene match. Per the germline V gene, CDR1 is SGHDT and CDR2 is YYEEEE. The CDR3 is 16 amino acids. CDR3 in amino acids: CASSLWGTEAGYGYTF. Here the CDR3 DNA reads TGTGCCAGCAGCTTGTGGGGGACAGAAGCTGGCTATGGCTACACCTTC.

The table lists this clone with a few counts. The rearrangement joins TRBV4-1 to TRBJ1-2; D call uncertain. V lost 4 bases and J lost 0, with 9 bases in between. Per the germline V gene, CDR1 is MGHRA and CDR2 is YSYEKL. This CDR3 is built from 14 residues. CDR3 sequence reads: CASSPTQTNYGYTF. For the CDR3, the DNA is TGCGCCAGCAGCCCTACCCAAACTAACTATGGCTACACCTTC.

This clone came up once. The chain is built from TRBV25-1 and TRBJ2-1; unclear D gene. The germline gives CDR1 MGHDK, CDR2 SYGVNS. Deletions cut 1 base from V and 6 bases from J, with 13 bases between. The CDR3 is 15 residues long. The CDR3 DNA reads TGTGCCAGCAGTGAATCCCTCCCGACGCGCAATGAGCAGTTCTTC. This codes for CASSESLPTRNEQFF.

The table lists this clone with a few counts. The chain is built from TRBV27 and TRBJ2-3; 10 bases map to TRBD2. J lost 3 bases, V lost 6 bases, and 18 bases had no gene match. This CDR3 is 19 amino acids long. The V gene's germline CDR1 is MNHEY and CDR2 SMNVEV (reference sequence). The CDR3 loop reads CASRLRGVGVSGRTDTQYF. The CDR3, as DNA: TGTGCCAGCAGACTCCGCGGGGTGGGGGTTAGCGGGAGGACAGATACGCAGTATTTT.

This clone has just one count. In DNA form, the CDR3 reads TGTGCCAGCGGGGAGCCTGGGGGAGTCTATGGCTACACCTTC. Its translation: CASGEPGGVYGYTF. The chain recombines TRBV6-1 with TRBJ1-2; the D gene is possibly TRBD1 (5 bases). CDR1 and CDR2 (germline): MNHNS, SASEGT. The CDR3 has 14 amino acids. The germline V and J ends were trimmed by 8 bases and 4 bases, with 17 bases remaining between them.

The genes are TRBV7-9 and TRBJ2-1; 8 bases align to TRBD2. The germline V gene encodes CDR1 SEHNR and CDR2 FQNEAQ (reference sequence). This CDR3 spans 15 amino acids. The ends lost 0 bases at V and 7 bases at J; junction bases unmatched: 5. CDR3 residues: CASSLAGRARNEQFF. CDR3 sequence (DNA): TGTGCCAGCAGCTTAGCCGGGAGGGCCAGGAATGAGCAGTTCTTC.

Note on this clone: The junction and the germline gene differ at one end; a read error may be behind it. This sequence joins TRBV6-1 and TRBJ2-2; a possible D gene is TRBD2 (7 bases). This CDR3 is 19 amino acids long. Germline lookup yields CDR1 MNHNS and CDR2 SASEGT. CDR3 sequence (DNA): TGTGCCAGCAGCGAAGGGGGGGGGCATGGAGCCTATGACACCGGGGAGCTGTTTTTT. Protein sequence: CASSEGGGHGAYDTGELFF.

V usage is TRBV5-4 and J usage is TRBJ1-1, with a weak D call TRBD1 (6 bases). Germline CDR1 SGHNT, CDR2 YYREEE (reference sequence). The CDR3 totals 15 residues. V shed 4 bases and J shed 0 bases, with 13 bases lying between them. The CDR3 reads CASSSRGPLNTEAFF. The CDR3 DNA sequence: TGTGCCAGCAGCAGTCGGGGGCCCCTGAACACTGAAGCTTTCTTT.

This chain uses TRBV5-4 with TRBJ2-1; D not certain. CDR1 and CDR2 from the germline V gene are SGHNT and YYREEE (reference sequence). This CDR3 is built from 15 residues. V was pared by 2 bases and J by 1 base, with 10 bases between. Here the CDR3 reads CASSLSAESYNEQFF. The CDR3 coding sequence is TGTGCCAGCAGCTTATCAGCTGAGTCCTACAATGAGCAGTTCTTC.

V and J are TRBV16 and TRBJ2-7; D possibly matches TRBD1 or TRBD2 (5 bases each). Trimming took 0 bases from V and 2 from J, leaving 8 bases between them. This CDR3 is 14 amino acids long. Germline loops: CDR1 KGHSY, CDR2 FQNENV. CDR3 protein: CASSQSRGPYEQYF. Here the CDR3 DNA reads TGTGCCAGCAGCCAATCGAGGGGTCCCTACGAGCAGTACTTC.

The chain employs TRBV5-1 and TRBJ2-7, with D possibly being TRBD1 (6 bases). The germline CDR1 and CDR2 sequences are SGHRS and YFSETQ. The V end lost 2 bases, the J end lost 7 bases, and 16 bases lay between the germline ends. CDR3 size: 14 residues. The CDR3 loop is CASSLETGPLEQYF. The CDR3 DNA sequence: TGCGCCAGCAGCTTAGAGACAGGCCCCTTAGAGCAGTACTTC.

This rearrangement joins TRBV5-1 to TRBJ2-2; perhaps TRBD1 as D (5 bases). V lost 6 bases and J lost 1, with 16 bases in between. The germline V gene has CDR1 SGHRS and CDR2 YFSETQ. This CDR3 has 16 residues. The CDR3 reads CASKLKGIQNTGELFF. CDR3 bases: TGCGCCAGCAAGTTAAAGGGGATCCAGAACACCGGGGAGCTGTTTTTT.

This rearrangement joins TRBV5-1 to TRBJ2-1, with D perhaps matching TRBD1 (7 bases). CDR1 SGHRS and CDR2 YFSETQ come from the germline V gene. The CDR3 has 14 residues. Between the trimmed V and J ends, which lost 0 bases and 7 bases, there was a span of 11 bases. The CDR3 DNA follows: TGCGCCAGCAGCTTGGAGGGGGCGGGGAATGAGCAGTTCTTC. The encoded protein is CASSLEGAGNEQFF.

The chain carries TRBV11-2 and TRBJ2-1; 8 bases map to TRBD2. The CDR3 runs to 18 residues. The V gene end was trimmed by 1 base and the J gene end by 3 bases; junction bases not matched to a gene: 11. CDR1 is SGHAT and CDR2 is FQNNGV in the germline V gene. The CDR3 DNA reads TGTGCCAGCAGCTTAGTAGTAACTAGCGGATTCTACTACAATGAGCAGTTCTTC. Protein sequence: CASSLVVTSGFYYNEQFF.

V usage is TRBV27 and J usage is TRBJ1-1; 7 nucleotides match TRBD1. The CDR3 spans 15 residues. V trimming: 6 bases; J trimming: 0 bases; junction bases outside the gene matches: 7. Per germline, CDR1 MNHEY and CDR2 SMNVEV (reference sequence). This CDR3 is CASRNRGQLNTEAFF. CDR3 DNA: TGTGCCAGCAGAAACCGGGGACAGCTGAACACTGAAGCTTTCTTT.

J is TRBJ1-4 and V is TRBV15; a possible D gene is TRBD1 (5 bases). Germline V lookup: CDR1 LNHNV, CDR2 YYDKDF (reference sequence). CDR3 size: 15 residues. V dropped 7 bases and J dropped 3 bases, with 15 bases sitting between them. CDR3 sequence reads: CATTPPGGANEKLFF. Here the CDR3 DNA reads TGTGCCACCACTCCACCGGGGGGGGCTAATGAAAAACTGTTTTTT.

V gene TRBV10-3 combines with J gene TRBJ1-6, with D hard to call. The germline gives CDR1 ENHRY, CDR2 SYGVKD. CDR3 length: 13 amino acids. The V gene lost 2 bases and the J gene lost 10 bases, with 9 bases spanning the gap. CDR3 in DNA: TGTGCCATCAGTGAGGCAGTGGAGTCACCCCTCCACTTT. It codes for CAISEAVESPLHF.

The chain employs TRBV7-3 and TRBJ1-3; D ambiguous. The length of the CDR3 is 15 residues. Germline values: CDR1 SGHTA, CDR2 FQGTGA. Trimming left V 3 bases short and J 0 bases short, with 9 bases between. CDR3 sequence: CASSFGGNSGNTIYF. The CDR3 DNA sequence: TGTGCCAGCAGCTTCGGCGGCAACTCTGGAAACACCATATATTTT.